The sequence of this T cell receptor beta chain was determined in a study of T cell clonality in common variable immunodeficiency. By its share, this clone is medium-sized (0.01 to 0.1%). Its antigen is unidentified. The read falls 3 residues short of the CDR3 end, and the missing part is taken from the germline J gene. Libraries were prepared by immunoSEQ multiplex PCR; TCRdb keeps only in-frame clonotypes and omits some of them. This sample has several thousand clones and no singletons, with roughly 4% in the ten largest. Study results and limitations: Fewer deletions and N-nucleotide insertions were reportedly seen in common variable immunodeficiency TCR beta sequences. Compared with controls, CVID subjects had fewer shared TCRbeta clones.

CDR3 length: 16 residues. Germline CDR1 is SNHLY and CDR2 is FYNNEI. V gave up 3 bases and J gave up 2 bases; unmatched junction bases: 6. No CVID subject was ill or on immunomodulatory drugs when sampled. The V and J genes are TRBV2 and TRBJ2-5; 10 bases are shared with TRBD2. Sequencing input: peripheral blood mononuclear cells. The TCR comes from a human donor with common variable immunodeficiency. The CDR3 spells CASSDVAGGRQETQYF. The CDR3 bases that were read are TGTGCCAGCAGTGACGTAGCGGGGGGACGTCAAGAGACC.